Sequencing of this TCR beta chain was carried out in a study of OX40 agonist ivuxolimab in advanced cancers. Broader study findings: Normalized T-cell clonal expansion was also low in some nonresponders.

As for this clone: Its antigen is currently unknown.

V lost 0 bases, J lost 6 bases, and 17 bases lay in between. This CDR3 contains 16 residues. Germline-derived CDR1 and CDR2 are MNHEY and SVGAGI. This table comes from immunoSEQ multiplex PCR, and its TCRdb copy is limited to in-frame clones, with some not included. The table shows approximately 70,000 clones, with just over 90% occurring only once. The sequence came from an adult with an advanced solid tumor such as melanoma, head and neck, liver or kidney cancer. This chain joins TRBV6-5 and TRBJ1-2, with TRBD1 as a possible D gene (6 bases). This material consisted of CD4+ or CD8+ T cells sorted from blood, taken in a trial of the OX40 agonist ivuxolimab. Written as DNA, the CDR3 is TGTGCCAGCAGTTACTCGAACGGGGGCTTAGCGGATGGCTACACCTTC. Translating gives CASSYSNGGLADGYTF.